A single sample gave rise to the 6 T cell receptor beta chains below, sequenced in a study of blood T cell repertoires in COVID-19. Assay used: immunoSEQ multiplex PCR; TCRdb lists only in-frame clones, some missing. There are 300,000 to 400,000 clones in the sample; about 90% occur only once, and 6% to 7% lies in the top ten. Sequences were obtained from peripheral blood. These receptors came from a woman in her forties or fifties with COVID-19, enrolled during active disease.

The J gene is TRBJ2-6, the V gene TRBV6-2 or TRBV6-3; TRBD1 agrees at 8 bases. The CDR3 has 18 residues. Germline CDR1 reads MNHEY; CDR2 reads SVGEGT. The J segment lost 1 base and the V segment lost 5 bases, leaving 10 bases of the junction unmatched. The CDR3 loop is CASSTGQGDGSGANVLTF. The CDR3 region has the DNA TGTGCCAGCAGTACCGGACAGGGCGATGGGTCTGGGGCCAACGTCCTGACTTTC.

This sequence joins TRBV19 and TRBJ1-1; D is possibly TRBD1 (6 bases). Germline values: CDR1 LNHDA, CDR2 SQIVND (reference sequence). V was clipped by 5 bases and J by 3 bases, with 13 bases between them. CDR3 length: 14 residues. CDR3 sequence (DNA): TGTGCCAGTAGTGCGAGGGGGTTGGACACTGAAGCTTTCTTT. This encodes CASSARGLDTEAFF.

This chain uses TRBV27 with TRBJ2-7; D perhaps matches TRBD2 (6 bases). The CDR3 runs to 15 residues. Trimming pared 6 bases from V and 4 bases from J, leaving 19 bases between. Germline CDR1 reads MNHEY; CDR2 reads SMNVEV (reference sequence). The CDR3: CASSLSVRGTYEQYF. The CDR3 bases are TGTGCCAGCAGCCTATCCGTGCGCGGGACGTACGAGCAGTACTTC.

The chain couples TRBV4-2 to TRBJ2-1; the match to TRBD2 covers 7 bases. The J segment lost 10 bases and the V segment lost 0 bases, leaving 3 bases of the junction unmatched. This CDR3 is built from 13 residues. CDR1 and CDR2 from the germline V gene are LGHNA and YNFKEQ. Written as DNA, the CDR3 is TGTGCCAGCAGCCAAGACCCGGGAGGAGAGCAGTTCTTC. Amino acid sequence: CASSQDPGGEQFF.

This chain connects TRBV15 to TRBJ2-3; D unclear. Germline V gives CDR1 LNHNV, CDR2 YYDKDF (reference sequence). V lost 7 bases and J 1 base, leaving 12 bases between the germline ends. The CDR3 spans 14 residues. The CDR3 loop is CATTALHRTDTQYF. The CDR3 DNA reads as TGTGCCACCACCGCGCTGCACCGCACAGATACGCAGTATTTT. The full variable domain, completed using reference TRBV15 and TRBJ2-3, is DAMVIQNPRYQVTQFGKPVTLSCSQTLNHNVMYWYQQKSSQAPKLLFHYYDKDFNNEADTPDNFQSRRPNTSFCFLDIRSPGLGDTAMYLCATTALHRTDTQYFGPGTRLTVL.

CDR3 nucleotides: TGTGCCAGCAGCTTAACGTTTCAGGCCGGGGAGCTGTTTTTT. It specifies CASSLTFQAGELFF. The chain has TRBV7-2 and TRBJ2-2; no clear D gene. Germline V gene sequence: CDR1 SGHTA, CDR2 FQGNSA. CDR3 length: 14 residues. Between the trimmed V and J ends, which lost 2 bases and 6 bases, there was a span of 10 bases.